Sequencing of this T cell receptor (beta chain) was carried out in a study of glioma-infiltrating T cells after dendritic cell vaccination. General study points: Longer survival after dendritic cell vaccination followed higher pretreatment TIL content.

The CDR3 consists of 13 residues. Germline V gene data show CDR1 as LNHDA and CDR2 as SQIVND (reference sequence). V shed 8 bases, J shed 5 bases, and the junction held 5 bases outside the gene matches. With respect to this clone: As yet, its antigen is unknown. Additional DNA sequences in this sample encode the identical CDR3.

As to time point: after dendritic cell vaccination, including at tumor progression/relapse. Fresh-frozen tumor tissue and more than two years of survival data were available for all. Input was approximately 1.8 ug genomic DNA, or all available if less. Only in-frame clones appear in the TCRdb table, and some are missing; sequencing was by immunoSEQ multiplex PCR. The sample records 99,000 or so clones, around 87% being singletons. The receptor was derived from a human donor with glioblastoma. The J gene is TRBJ2-7, the V gene TRBV19, with TRBD1 matching over 11 bases. Sequenced here: blood, sampled after dendritic cell vaccination. CDR3: CASSGTGGDEQYF. CDR3 sequence (DNA): TGTGCCAGTTCCGGGACAGGGGGTGACGAGCAGTACTTC.